The 20 T cell receptor beta chains reported below all come from one sample, sequenced in a study of radiation and T cells in renal cell carcinoma. Time point indicated: baseline pretreatment blood. Treatment in this sample: 15 Gy SBRT to primary tumor, nephrectomy 4 weeks later. Method: immunoSEQ multiplex PCR; TCRdb's copy keeps in-frame clones and lacks some. Here the sample spans about 59,000 clones, just under 80% being singletons. Here the sequenced sample was blood, taken from a patient whose treatment included radiotherapy and nephrectomy. The receptor set was obtained from a man aged 55 to 70 with renal cell carcinoma.

This clone was counted a few times. The genes are TRBV2 and TRBJ1-2; 7 bases are shared with TRBD1. Germline trimming cut 6 bases from V and 5 bases from J; bases unmatched to any gene: 3. The CDR3 covers 12 residues. Germline V gives CDR1 SNHLY, CDR2 FYNNEI. The CDR3: CASRDRRYGYTF. The CDR3 DNA is TGTGCCAGCAGGGACAGGAGGTATGGCTACACCTTC. The whole variable domain, filled in from reference TRBV2 and TRBJ1-2, reads EPEVTQTPSHQVTQMGQEVILRCVPISNHLYFYWYRQILGQKVEFLVSFYNNEISEKSEIFDDQFSVERPDGSNFTLKIRSTKLEDSAMYFCASRDRRYGYTFGSGTRLTVV.

This rearrangement joins TRBV6-5 to TRBJ1-1, with 7 bases fitting TRBD1. V shed 5 bases and J 4 bases; nucleotides not matched to a gene: 10. This CDR3 is built from 15 residues. Germline lookup yields CDR1 MNHEY and CDR2 SVGAGI. The CDR3 is CASSLGWTGPTEAFF. The DNA of the CDR3 is TGTGCCAGCAGTCTTGGCTGGACAGGTCCCACTGAAGCTTTCTTT.

Here the CDR3 reads CASSVEGGGSTDTQYF. CDR3 sequence (DNA): TGTGCCAGCAGCGTAGAGGGCGGGGGGAGCACAGATACGCAGTATTTT. The chain is built from TRBV9 and TRBJ2-3; 8 bases map to TRBD2. Trimming took 0 bases from V and 0 from J; bases not matched to a gene: 3. This CDR3 has 16 residues. Germline V gives CDR1 SGDLS, CDR2 YYNGEE.

This clone has only a few counts. The V and J genes are TRBV7-9 and TRBJ2-5; tentatively, D is TRBD2 (7 bases). Germline V gene lookup returns CDR1 SEHNR and CDR2 FQNEAQ (reference sequence). CDR3 size: 16 residues. V was cut by 4 bases and J by 1 base, with 16 bases left in between. DNA for the CDR3: TGTGCCAGCAGCTCCCCGGGCGGGGGCATCCAAGAGACCCAGTACTTC. It yields the protein CASSSPGGGIQETQYF.

This chain uses TRBV6-1 with TRBJ2-5; the D is unclear. Germline values: CDR1 MNHNS, CDR2 SASEGT. V was cut by 1 base and J by 1 base, with 10 bases left in between. CDR3 length equals 15 residues. The CDR3 reads CASSEVSDSQETQYF. CDR3 DNA sequence: TGTGCCAGCAGTGAAGTGTCAGATTCCCAAGAGACCCAGTACTTC.

The chain has TRBV7-8 and TRBJ1-4; D perhaps matches TRBD1 (5 bases). V was shortened by 7 bases and J by 7 bases, with 16 bases between the two germline ends. CDR1 is SGHVS, CDR2 FQNEAQ, per germline. This CDR3 contains 14 residues. CDR3 sequence reads: CASNPRGLSEKLFF. CDR3 sequence (DNA): TGTGCCAGCAATCCTCGGGGGTTGAGTGAAAAACTGTTTTTT. Using reference TRBV7-8 and TRBJ1-4 for the parts outside the CDR3, the full variable domain is GAGVSQSPRYKVAKRGQDVALRCDPISGHVSLFWYQQALGQGPEFLTYFQNEAQLDKSGLPSDRFFAERPEGSVSTLKIQRTQQEDSAVYLCASNPRGLSEKLFFGSGTQLSVL.

This sequence joins TRBV4-3 and TRBJ1-2; D not certain. The CDR3 sequence is 16 residues long. Germline-derived CDR1 and CDR2 are LGHNA and YSLEER. Trimming took off 0 bases at V and 0 bases at J, with 11 bases between the two ends. The CDR3 nucleotides are TGCGCCAGCAGCCAAGATCAGCAGACACCTAACTATGGCTACACCTTC. Translated, it gives CASSQDQQTPNYGYTF.

The chain couples TRBV5-6 to TRBJ2-3; 13 bases fit TRBD2. Unmatched junction bases numbered 5, after V lost 0 bases and J lost 7 bases. Germline V lookup: CDR1 SGHDT, CDR2 YYEEEE. This CDR3 region has 16 residues. The CDR3 region has the DNA TGTGCCAGCAGCTTGGCTAGGACTAGCGGGAGCTATACGCAGTATTTT. It codes for CASSLARTSGSYTQYF.

V usage is TRBV4-3 and J usage is TRBJ1-2; D is ambiguous. CDR1 and CDR2 from the germline V gene are LGHNA and YSLEER. V lost 0 bases and J 4 bases, leaving 9 bases between the germline ends. The CDR3 contains 14 residues. The chain's CDR3 is CASSQDRGSYGYTF. CDR3 bases: TGCGCCAGCAGCCAAGATAGAGGATCCTATGGCTACACCTTC.

V usage is TRBV27 and J usage is TRBJ1-4; D is undetermined. The germline V gene has CDR1 MNHEY and CDR2 SMNVEV (reference sequence). Trimming shortened V by 3 bases and J by 7 bases, and 12 bases separated the two germline ends. There are 14 residues in the CDR3. Written as DNA, the CDR3 is TGTGCCAGCAGTTTCGGGTACGCAGGTGAAAAACTGTTTTTT. It specifies CASSFGYAGEKLFF.

This clone was counted once. J is TRBJ1-2 and V is TRBV5-8; TRBD1 aligns across 9 bases. Germline lookup yields CDR1 SGHTS and CDR2 YDEGEE. The CDR3 has 14 amino acids. V dropped 5 bases and J dropped 4; count of bases not matched to a gene: 6. CDR3 DNA sequence: TGTGCCAGCAGTGTGGACAGGGGATTCTATGGCTACACCTTC. This gives the protein CASSVDRGFYGYTF.

This chain joins TRBV19 and TRBJ1-3, with D perhaps matching TRBD1 (6 bases). There are 14 residues in the CDR3. Trimming cost V 10 bases and J 0 bases, with 13 bases left between them. Germline values: CDR1 LNHDA, CDR2 SQIVND (reference sequence). CDR3 in amino acids: CATEQGHSGNTIYF. The CDR3 DNA is TGTGCCACCGAACAGGGACACTCTGGAAACACCATATATTTT.

The chain is built from TRBV7-6 and TRBJ2-7; no reliable D call. This CDR3 is built from 14 residues. Germline-derived CDR1 and CDR2 are SGHVS and FNYEAQ. V shed 5 bases and J shed 0 bases, with 11 bases lying between them. CDR3 DNA sequence: TGTGCCAGCAGCCAGTCGGGCCTCTCCTACGAGCAGTACGTC. Translated: CASSQSGLSYEQYV.

This chain connects TRBV5-1 to TRBJ1-2; unclear D gene. V was trimmed by 0 bases and J by 6 bases, leaving 12 bases between them. CDR1 and CDR2 (germline): SGHRS, YFSETQ. This CDR3 has 14 residues. The CDR3 sequence: CASSLGGARDGYTF. In nucleotides, the CDR3 is TGCGCCAGCAGCTTGGGTGGAGCACGAGATGGCTACACCTTC.

The V call is TRBV30, the J call TRBJ1-4; the D gene is possibly TRBD1 (5 bases). Germline assignment: CDR1 GTSNPN and CDR2 SVGIG (reference sequence). The CDR3 spans 12 residues. The germline V and J ends were trimmed by 2 bases and 10 bases, with 11 bases remaining between them. The CDR3 protein is CAWSIGGGKLFF. The DNA of the CDR3 is TGTGCCTGGAGTATCGGGGGTGGAAAACTGTTTTTT.

The chain combines TRBV27 with TRBJ2-1; 8 bases fit TRBD2. Per germline, CDR1 MNHEY and CDR2 SMNVEV (reference sequence). This CDR3 comprises 17 residues. V shed 3 bases and J 6 bases; nucleotides not matched to a gene: 13. CDR3 in amino acids: CASSFGYGTRGVNEQFF. CDR3 nucleotides: TGTGCCAGCAGTTTCGGGTACGGGACTAGGGGAGTCAATGAGCAGTTCTTC.

The chain is built from TRBV27 and TRBJ2-1; D is perhaps TRBD1 (6 bases). V was clipped by 7 bases and J by 6 bases, with 16 bases between them. The CDR3 runs to 14 residues. Germline CDR1 is MNHEY and CDR2 is SMNVEV (reference sequence). CDR3 residues: CASTQQGLGNEQFF. The CDR3 DNA sequence: TGTGCCAGCACCCAACAGGGTTTAGGCAATGAGCAGTTCTTC.

The V gene is TRBV30, the J gene TRBJ2-1, with TRBD1 identical over 9 bases. V lost 3 bases, J lost 6 bases, and 9 bases stayed unmatched. The CDR3 has 15 residues. The V gene's germline CDR1 is GTSNPN and CDR2 SVGIG (reference sequence). The CDR3 DNA is TGTGCCTGGAGGAGAACGGGACAGGGAATCAATGAGCAGTTCTTC. Protein sequence: CAWRRTGQGINEQFF.

This clone was seen once. This chain links TRBV5-6 with TRBJ1-5; 7 bases fit TRBD1. Per the germline V gene, CDR1 is SGHDT and CDR2 is YYEEEE. The length of the CDR3 is 17 residues. V gave up 2 bases and J gave up 0 bases; unmatched junction bases: 8. CDR3 DNA: TGTGCCAGCAGCTTAGGGGCAGGGGGATATAGCAATCAGCCCCAGCATTTT. It codes for CASSLGAGGYSNQPQHF.

This clone occurred a few times. J is TRBJ2-2 and V is TRBV6-4; TRBD1 is a possible D gene (6 bases). This CDR3 has 14 residues. V was shortened by 6 bases and J by 5 bases, with 13 bases between the two germline ends. Looked up from germline, CDR1 is MRHNA and CDR2 is SNTAGT. CDR3 amino acids: CASRFQGSTGELFF. As DNA, the CDR3 is TGTGCCAGCAGATTTCAGGGGAGTACCGGGGAGCTGTTTTTT.